This entry features one T cell receptor beta chain sequence. Its specificity is unknown. CD8+ and CD4+ T cells circulating in blood were sequenced for TCR beta. In contrast to the negatively isolated CD8+ and CD4+ T cells, TEMRA cells were FACS-enriched. The data were obtained in a study of CD8 T cells in Susac syndrome. Points from the study as a whole: It was acknowledged in the study that the number of individuals who were included in its TCR sequencing and HLA analysis was relatively small.

The RNA input was roughly 0.45 to 1 ug, and it was reverse transcribed with random hexamers. An immunoSEQ multiplex PCR amplified TCR beta CDR3 over 54 Vbeta and 13 Jbeta. TCRdb processed the immunoSEQ multiplex PCR reads anew with MiXCR; each CDR3 protein has one entry. This sample has a few hundred thousand distinct CDR3 sequences, with just over 90% found just once. The CDR3 runs to 12 residues. Looked up from germline, CDR1 is MNHEY and CDR2 is SVGAGI. V was shortened by 0 bases and J by 6 bases, with 5 bases between the two germline ends. This sequence was found in a human donor with multiple sclerosis. V gene TRBV6-5 combines with J gene TRBJ2-5; the D is unclear. Sequencing was done on a sample of CD4+ T cells from PBMCs. CDR3 protein: CASSYSLQTQYF. Written as DNA, the CDR3 is TGTGCCAGCAGTTACTCGTTGCAGACCCAGTACTTC.